This is a list of T cell receptor beta chains from one sample in a study of blood T cell repertoires in COVID-19. The repertoire was sequenced with immunoSEQ multiplex PCR; TCRdb's copy has only in-frame clones and lacks some. This sample carries fewer than 200,000 clones, roughly four fifths of them seen once, and the ten largest clones take 5.5% to 7.5%. The sequenced sample consisted of peripheral blood. The receptors shown here come from a human donor in a cohort sampled during active COVID-19. Both conserved end residues are part of each CDR3. The D gene is left open where the match is weak. Clone size, where shown, is once, few, many, or a class for clones that have expanded.

J gene,V gene,D gene,clone size,CDR3 DNA,CDR3 protein
TRBJ1-4,TRBV3-1/TRBV3-2,NA,NA,TGTGCCAGCAGCCCCAACTCGCACAGGGCAGCTAATGAAAAACTGTTTTTT,CASSPNSHRAANEKLFF
TRBJ2-1,TRBV5-1,TRBD2,few,TGCGCCAGCAGCTGGATTGGGTTAAGCGGGGGCCCCTACAATGAGCAGTTCTTC,CASSWIGLSGGPYNEQFF
TRBJ1-5,TRBV18,TRBD1,NA,TGTGCCAGCTCACCGGGACAGGGTCAGCCCCAGCATTTT,CASSPGQGQPQHF
TRBJ1-5,TRBV19,TRBD1,NA,TGTGCCAGTAGTATCACAGGGGCTGGCAATCAGCCCCAGCATTTT,CASSITGAGNQPQHF
TRBJ2-1,TRBV3-1/TRBV3-2,TRBD2,NA,TGTGCCAGCAGCCAGACTAGCGGGGCCCACAATGAGCAGTTCTTC,CASSQTSGAHNEQFF
TRBJ2-5,TRBV2,TRBD2,NA,TGTGCCAGCAGACTAGCGGGTGATGGAGAGACCCAGTACTTC,CASRLAGDGETQYF
TRBJ2-3,TRBV7-8,NA,NA,TGTGCCAGCAGCTTAGGGAGGGTGAGGTCCGGAGATACGCAGTATTTT,CASSLGRVRSGDTQYF
TRBJ2-5,TRBV2,NA,once,TGTGCCAGCAGTGAAAGGGGCAGGGGAGAGACCCAGTACTTC,CASSERGRGETQYF
TRBJ2-1,TRBV5-1,TRBD1,NA,TGCGCCAGCAGCTTGACCGACAGGGTTTACAATGAGCAGTTCTTC,CASSLTDRVYNEQFF
TRBJ2-7,TRBV5-1,TRBD1,NA,TGCGCCAGCAGCCAAACAGGGGCCCCCTACGAGCAGTACTTC,CASSQTGAPYEQYF
TRBJ1-5,TRBV7-8,NA,few,TGTGCCAGCAGCTTAGGGTCGGGTCGGGGCAATCAGCCCCAGCATTTT,CASSLGSGRGNQPQHF
TRBJ2-7,TRBV27,TRBD2,NA,TGTGCCAGCAGTTTTGGGGGGGGCTACGAGCAGTACTTC,CASSFGGGYEQYF
TRBJ1-2,TRBV4-1,NA,NA,TGCGCCAGCAGCCACCCTCGACAGGAAGGGGGCTACACCTTC,CASSHPRQEGGYTF
TRBJ2-3,TRBV7-3,NA,NA,TGTGCCAGCAGCTTCACAGGGAGCACAGATACGCAGTATTTT,CASSFTGSTDTQYF
TRBJ1-5,TRBV30,TRBD1,NA,TGTGCCTGGAGTGCGGGACAGGGCTTTCATCAGCCCCAGCATTTT,CAWSAGQGFHQPQHF
TRBJ2-3,TRBV5-1,NA,NA,TGCGCCAGCAGCTTACAGGGCCTTGGCACAGATACGCAGTATTTT,CASSLQGLGTDTQYF
TRBJ2-7,TRBV5-8,TRBD2,NA,TGTGCCAGCAGACGGGGGGGGCTTGGGGAGCAGTACTTC,CASRRGGLGEQYF
TRBJ2-1,TRBV5-4,NA,NA,TGTGCCAGCAGCTTGAGCCAGGCGAATGAGCAGTTCTTC,CASSLSQANEQFF
TRBJ2-7,TRBV5-5,NA,NA,TGTGCCAGCAGCTTCGACAGCTCCTACGAGCAGTACTTC,CASSFDSSYEQYF
TRBJ2-7,TRBV19,NA,NA,TGTGCCAGTAGTATGGGGCCCGACTCCTACGAGCAGTACTTC,CASSMGPDSYEQYF
TRBJ2-1,TRBV2,TRBD1,few,TGTGCCAGCAGTGAAAGGACAGGGGATGAGAATGAGCAGTTCTTC,CASSERTGDENEQFF
TRBJ1-5,TRBV19,TRBD1,NA,TGTGCCAGTAGTAATGACAGGGTAGGTGACTATCAGCCCCAGCATTTT,CASSNDRVGDYQPQHF
TRBJ2-1,TRBV27,TRBD2,NA,TGTGCCAGCAGTTTGGGGCTAGCGGGGGGGCTGGATGAGCAGTTCTTC,CASSLGLAGGLDEQFF
TRBJ2-1,TRBV19,TRBD2,NA,TGTGCCAGTAGTGCGACTAGCGTCACTGAGCAGTTCTTC,CASSATSVTEQFF
TRBJ2-7,TRBV21-1,NA,NA,TGTGCCAGCAAACGGGACATCATGAACGAGCAGTACTTC,CASKRDIMNEQYF
TRBJ2-2,TRBV27,TRBD1,NA,TGTGCCAGCAGTTCAACCGGGACAGGGATCGGGGAGCTGTTTTTT,CASSSTGTGIGELFF
TRBJ1-6,TRBV9,NA,NA,TGTGCCAGCAGCGTAGACAGCCTCAGCAATTCACCCCTCCACTTT,CASSVDSLSNSPLHF
TRBJ2-1,TRBV6-6,TRBD2,NA,TGTGCCAGCAGCGCGACTAGCTCCAATGAGCAGTTCTTC,CASSATSSNEQFF
TRBJ2-7,TRBV27,TRBD1,NA,TGTGCCAGCAGTCCCCGGGACAGGGCTAGCGAGCAGTACTTC,CASSPRDRASEQYF
TRBJ2-2,TRBV6-5,TRBD2,NA,TGTGCCAGCATTCTCGGGACTAAGAACACCGGGGAGCTGTTTTTT,CASILGTKNTGELFF
TRBJ1-1,TRBV6-5,NA,NA,TGTGCCAGCAGTCAGACAGGTGAAGCTTTCTTT,CASSQTGEAFF
TRBJ1-1,TRBV19,TRBD1,NA,TGTGCCAGTAGTATCCGGACAGGGAACACTGAAGCTTTCTTT,CASSIRTGNTEAFF
TRBJ1-6,TRBV6-6,TRBD1,NA,TGTGCCAGCAGTCAGGGGACAGGGGTTAGCTCCTATAATTCACCCCTCCACTTT,CASSQGTGVSSYNSPLHF
TRBJ1-4,TRBV29-1,TRBD1,NA,TGCAGCGCCCTGGGACAGGGTTATGAAAAACTGTTTTTT,CSALGQGYEKLFF
TRBJ1-2,TRBV6-6,NA,once,TGTGCCAGCAGTTACTCGAGGGAGGGTTTTAATGGCTACACCTTC,CASSYSREGFNGYTF
TRBJ2-1,TRBV9,NA,NA,TGTGCCAGCAGCCCGGACTGGTCCCACAATGAGCAGTTCTTC,CASSPDWSHNEQFF
TRBJ1-5,TRBV3-1/TRBV3-2,NA,NA,TGTGCCAGCAGCCCCAACGGGGACAATCAGCCCCAGCATTTT,CASSPNGDNQPQHF
TRBJ2-7,TRBV5-1,TRBD2,NA,TGCGCCAGCAGCTGGAGGACTAGCGGGGACCGCCAGGCCTACGAGCAGTACTTC,CASSWRTSGDRQAYEQYF
TRBJ2-1,TRBV5-1,TRBD1,NA,TGCGCCAGCAGCTGGACAGGGCTCTCAGACAATGAGCAGTTCTTC,CASSWTGLSDNEQFF
TRBJ2-1,TRBV5-4,TRBD1,NA,TGTGCCAGCAGCTTGGTGGGACAGCCCTACAATGAGCAGTTCTTC,CASSLVGQPYNEQFF
TRBJ1-1,TRBV15,TRBD1,NA,TGTGCCACCAGCACCGGACAGGAAAGGAACACTGAAGCTTTCTTT,CATSTGQERNTEAFF
TRBJ1-2,TRBV3-1/TRBV3-2,NA,once,TGTGCCAGCAGCCCCCGGGGGGGTGGGTATGGCTACACCTTC,CASSPRGGGYGYTF
TRBJ1-2,TRBV5-4,TRBD1,NA,TGTGCCAGCAGCTTGTACAGGGGCGATGGCTACACCTTC,CASSLYRGDGYTF
TRBJ2-5,TRBV7-6,NA,NA,TGTGCCAGCAGCTTAGCGGTAGAGGCCCAGTACTTC,CASSLAVEAQYF